This TCR beta chain was sequenced in a study of blood T cell repertoires in COVID-19. On the study more broadly: COVID-19 samples, acute and convalescent, were from the United States, Italy and Spain.

The length of the CDR3 is 12 residues. Germline V gene data show CDR1 as GTSNPN and CDR2 as SVGIG (reference sequence). V shed 5 bases and J 1 base; nucleotides not matched to a gene: 0. In the study's own analysis: Scientists estimated how many nucleated cells there were by amplifying reference gene primers. Generated by immunoSEQ multiplex PCR, the TCRdb table keeps only in-frame clones and is missing some. V, J and clone size derive from that table, while D and trimming were established from the DNA sequence. This table has around 200,000 clones, over 75% appearing once. The receptor comes from a woman older than 75 with acute or convalescent COVID-19. This chain uses TRBV30 with TRBJ1-1; 8 nucleotides agree with TRBD1. The material sequenced was peripheral blood. CDR3 in amino acids: CAWGQGNTEAFF. The CDR3, as DNA: TGTGCCTGGGGACAGGGGAACACTGAAGCTTTCTTT.